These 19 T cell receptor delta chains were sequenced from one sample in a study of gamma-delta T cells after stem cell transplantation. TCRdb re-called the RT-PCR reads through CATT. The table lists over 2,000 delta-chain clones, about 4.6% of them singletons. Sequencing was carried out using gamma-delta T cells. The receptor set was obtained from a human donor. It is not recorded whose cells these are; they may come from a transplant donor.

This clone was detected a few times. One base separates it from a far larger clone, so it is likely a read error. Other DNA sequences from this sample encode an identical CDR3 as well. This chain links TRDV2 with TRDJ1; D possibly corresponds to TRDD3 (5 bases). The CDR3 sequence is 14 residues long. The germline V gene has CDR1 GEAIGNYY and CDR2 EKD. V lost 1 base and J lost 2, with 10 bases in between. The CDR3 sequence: CACDTVTGTDKLIF. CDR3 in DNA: TGTGCCTGTGACACTGTTACTGGAACCGATAAACTCATCTTT.

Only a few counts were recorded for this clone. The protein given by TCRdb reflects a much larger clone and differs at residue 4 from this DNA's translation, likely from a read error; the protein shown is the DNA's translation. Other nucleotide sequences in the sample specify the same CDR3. CDR3 in amino acids: CACEPLLGEYTDKLIF. The CDR3 region has the DNA TGTGCCTGTGAGCCCTTACTGGGGGAATACACCGATAAACTCATCTTT. V is TRDV2 and J is TRDJ1, with 9 bases identical to TRDD3. This CDR3 has 16 residues. CDR1 and CDR2 from the germline V gene are GEAIGNYY and EKD. The J segment lost 0 bases and the V segment lost 4 bases, leaving 8 bases of the junction unmatched.

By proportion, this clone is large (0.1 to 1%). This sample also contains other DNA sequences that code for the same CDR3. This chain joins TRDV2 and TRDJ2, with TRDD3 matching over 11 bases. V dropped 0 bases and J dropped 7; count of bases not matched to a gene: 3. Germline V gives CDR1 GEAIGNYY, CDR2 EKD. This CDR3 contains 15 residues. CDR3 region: CACDTAGGYRAQLFF. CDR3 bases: TGTGCCTGTGACACCGCTGGGGGATACAGAGCACAACTCTTCTTT.

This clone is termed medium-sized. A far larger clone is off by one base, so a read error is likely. CDR3 sequence (DNA): TGTGCTCTTGGGGAAGGCCCCATATCTTATTACTGGGGGATCAGGGGCACCGATAAACTCATCTTT. Its protein is CALGEGPISYYWGIRGTDKLIF. The V and J genes are TRDV1 and TRDJ1, with TRDD3 identical over 10 bases. Losses at the gene ends were 2 bases for V and 1 base for J; bases not matched to a gene: 22. CDR3 length equals 22 residues. In germline, CDR1 is TSWWSYY, CDR2 QGS.

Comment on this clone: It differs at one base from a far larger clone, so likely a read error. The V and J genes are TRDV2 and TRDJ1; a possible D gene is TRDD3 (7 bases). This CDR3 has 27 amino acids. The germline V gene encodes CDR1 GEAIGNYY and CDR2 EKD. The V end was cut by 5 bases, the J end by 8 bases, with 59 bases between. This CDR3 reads CACGRLPHEALADRIRGGSDTRRKLIF. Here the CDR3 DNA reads TGTGCCTGTGGTCGACTTCCTCATGAGGCTCTTGCGGATCGGATACGAGGGGGGTCGGATACGAGGAGGAAACTCATCTTT.

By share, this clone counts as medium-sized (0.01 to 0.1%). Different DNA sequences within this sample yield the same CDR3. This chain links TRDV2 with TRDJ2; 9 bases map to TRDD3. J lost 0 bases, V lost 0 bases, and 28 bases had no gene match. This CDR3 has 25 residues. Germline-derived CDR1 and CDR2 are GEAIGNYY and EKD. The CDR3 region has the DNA TGTGCCTGTGACACCGTCCCCCCCCAGGTGATACTGGGGGAAAAGGGAAACCCTTTGACAGCACAACTCTTCTTT. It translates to CACDTVPPQVILGEKGNPLTAQLFF.

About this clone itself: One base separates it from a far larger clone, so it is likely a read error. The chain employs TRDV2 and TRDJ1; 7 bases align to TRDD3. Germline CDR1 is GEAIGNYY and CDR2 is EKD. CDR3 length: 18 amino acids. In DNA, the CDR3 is TGTGCCTGTGGCACCGTGTCTGGGGGTCCCCCTCTGGGCGATAAACTCATCTTT. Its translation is CACGTVSGGPPLGDKLIF.

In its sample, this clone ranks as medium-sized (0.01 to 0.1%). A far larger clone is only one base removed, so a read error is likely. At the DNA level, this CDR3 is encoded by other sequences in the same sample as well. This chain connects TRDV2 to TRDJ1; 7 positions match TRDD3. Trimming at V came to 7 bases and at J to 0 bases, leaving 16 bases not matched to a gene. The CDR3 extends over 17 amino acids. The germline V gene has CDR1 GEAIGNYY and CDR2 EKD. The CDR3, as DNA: TGTGCCTGCGAAAGGCTACTGGGGCACCAGAACACCGATAAACTCATCTTT. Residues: CACERLLGHQNTDKLIF.

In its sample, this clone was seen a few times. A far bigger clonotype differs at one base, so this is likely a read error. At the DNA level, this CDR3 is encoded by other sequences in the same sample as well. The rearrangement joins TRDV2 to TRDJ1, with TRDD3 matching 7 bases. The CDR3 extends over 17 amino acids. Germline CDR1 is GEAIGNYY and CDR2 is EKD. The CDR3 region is CACDILGTVLGSDKLIF. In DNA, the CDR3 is TGCGCCTGTGACATCTTGGGGACTGTACTGGGGTCCGATAAACTCATCTTT.

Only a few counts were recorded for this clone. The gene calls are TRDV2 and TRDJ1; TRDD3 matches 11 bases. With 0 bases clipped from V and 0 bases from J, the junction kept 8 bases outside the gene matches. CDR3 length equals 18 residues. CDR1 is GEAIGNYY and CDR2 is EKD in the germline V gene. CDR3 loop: CACDTVPVGDTNTDKLIF. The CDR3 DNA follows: TGTGCCTGTGACACCGTTCCGGTGGGGGATACGAACACCGATAAACTCATCTTT.

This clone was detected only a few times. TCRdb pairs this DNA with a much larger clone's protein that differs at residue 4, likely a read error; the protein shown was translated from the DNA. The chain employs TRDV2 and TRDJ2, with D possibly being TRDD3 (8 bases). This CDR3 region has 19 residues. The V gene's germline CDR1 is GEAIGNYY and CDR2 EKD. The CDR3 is CACGTVPTRGPGIPSQLFF. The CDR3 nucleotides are TGTGCCTGTGGCACCGTTCCTACGAGGGGCCCGGGGATACCCAGCCAACTCTTCTTT.

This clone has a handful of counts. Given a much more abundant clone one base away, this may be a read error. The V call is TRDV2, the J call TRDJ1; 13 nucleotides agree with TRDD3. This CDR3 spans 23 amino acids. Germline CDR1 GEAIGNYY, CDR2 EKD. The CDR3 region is CACAPIPLPTTGGYGPYTDKPIF. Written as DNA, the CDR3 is TGTGCCTGTGCCCCTATACCACTTCCTACAACTGGGGGATACGGGCCGTACACCGATAAACCCATCTTT.

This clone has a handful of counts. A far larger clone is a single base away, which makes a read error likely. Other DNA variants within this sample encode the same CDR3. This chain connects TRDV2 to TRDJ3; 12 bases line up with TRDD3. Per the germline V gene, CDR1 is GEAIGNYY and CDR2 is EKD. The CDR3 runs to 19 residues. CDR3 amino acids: CACDTILGDTSWDTRQMFF. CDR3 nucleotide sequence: TGTGCCTGTGACACAATACTGGGGGATACCTCCTGGGACACCCGACAAATGTTTTTC.

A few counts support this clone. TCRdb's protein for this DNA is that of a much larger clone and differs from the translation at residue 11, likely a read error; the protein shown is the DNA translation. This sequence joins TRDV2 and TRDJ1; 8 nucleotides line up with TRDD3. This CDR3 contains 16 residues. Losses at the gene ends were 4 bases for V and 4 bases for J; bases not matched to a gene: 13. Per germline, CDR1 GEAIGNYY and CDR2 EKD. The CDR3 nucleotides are TGTGCCTGTGATTTACTGGGGGCTCAGTACATCGATAAACTCATCTTT. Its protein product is CACDLLGAQYIDKLIF.

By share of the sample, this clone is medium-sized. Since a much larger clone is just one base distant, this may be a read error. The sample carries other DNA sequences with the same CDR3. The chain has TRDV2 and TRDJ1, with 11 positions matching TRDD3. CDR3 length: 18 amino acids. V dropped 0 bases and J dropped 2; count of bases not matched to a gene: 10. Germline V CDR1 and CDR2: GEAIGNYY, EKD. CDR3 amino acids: CACDTVDGGYAGTDKLIF. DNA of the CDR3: TGTGCCTGTGACACCGTTGATGGGGGATACGCGGGGACCGATAAACTCATCTTT.

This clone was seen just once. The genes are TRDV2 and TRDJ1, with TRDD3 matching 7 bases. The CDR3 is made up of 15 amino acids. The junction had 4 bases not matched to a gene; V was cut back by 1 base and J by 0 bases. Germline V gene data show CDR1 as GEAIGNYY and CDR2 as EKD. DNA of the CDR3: TGTGCCTGTGACACGGTGGGATACCACACCGATAAACTCATCTTT. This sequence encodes CACDTVGYHTDKLIF.

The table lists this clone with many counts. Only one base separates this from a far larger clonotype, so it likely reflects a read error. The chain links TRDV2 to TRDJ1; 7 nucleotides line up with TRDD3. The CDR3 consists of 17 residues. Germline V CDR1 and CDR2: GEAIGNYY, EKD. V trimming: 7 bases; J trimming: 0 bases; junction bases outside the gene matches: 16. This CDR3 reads CACDRLLGRQNTDKLIF. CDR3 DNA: TGTGCCTGCGATAGGCTACTGGGGCGCCAGAACACCGATAAACTCATCTTT.

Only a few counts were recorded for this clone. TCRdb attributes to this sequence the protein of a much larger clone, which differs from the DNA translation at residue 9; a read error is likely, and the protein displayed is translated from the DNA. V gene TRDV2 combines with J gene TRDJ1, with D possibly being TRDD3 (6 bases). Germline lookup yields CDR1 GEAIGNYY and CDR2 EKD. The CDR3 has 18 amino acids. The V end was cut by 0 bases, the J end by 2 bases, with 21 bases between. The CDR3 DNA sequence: TGTGCCTGTGACACCGTTGATGGGAGATACGCAGGGACCGATAAACTCATCTTT. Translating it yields CACDTVDGRYAGTDKLIF.

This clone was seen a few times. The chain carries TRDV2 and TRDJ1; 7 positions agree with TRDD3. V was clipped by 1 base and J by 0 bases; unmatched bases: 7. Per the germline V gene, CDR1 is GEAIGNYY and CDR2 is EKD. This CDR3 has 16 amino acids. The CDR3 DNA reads TGTGCCTGTGACACTCTGGGGGTTGAGTACACCGATAAACTCATCTTT. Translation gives CACDTLGVEYTDKLIF.